The T cell receptor (beta chain) under discussion was sequenced for a study of CD8 T cells in Susac syndrome. The CDR3 is made up of 15 amino acids. The germline gives CDR1 SGHRS, CDR2 YFSETQ. The V end was cut by 0 bases, the J end by 5 bases, with 11 bases between. Study-level findings and limits: Regarding the TCR sequencing and HLA analysis, the study admitted that a relatively small number of individuals were involved.

Sequencing of TCR beta was performed on blood CD8+ and CD4+ T cells. The CD8+ and CD4+ T cells were isolated magnetically using a negative isolation approach, whereas the TEMRA cells were enriched by FACS. Note on this clonotype: Its antigen is currently unknown.

An amount of RNA that ranged from 0.5 to 1 ug was reverse transcribed with random hexamers. Amplification of TCR beta CDR3 used immunoSEQ multiplex PCR across 54 Vbeta and 13 Jbeta. TCRdb called the immunoSEQ multiplex PCR reads again in MiXCR, with one record for every CDR3 protein. The table includes 180,000 or so distinct CDR3 sequences, around 96% detected once. V gene TRBV5-1 combines with J gene TRBJ2-2; D remains ambiguous. The clonotype originates from a human donor in good health. The specimen was CD4+ T cells from PBMCs. The CDR3 reads CASSLVLGTTGELFF. The DNA for the CDR3 is TGCGCCAGCAGCTTGGTTCTGGGTACTACCGGGGAGCTGTTTTTT.